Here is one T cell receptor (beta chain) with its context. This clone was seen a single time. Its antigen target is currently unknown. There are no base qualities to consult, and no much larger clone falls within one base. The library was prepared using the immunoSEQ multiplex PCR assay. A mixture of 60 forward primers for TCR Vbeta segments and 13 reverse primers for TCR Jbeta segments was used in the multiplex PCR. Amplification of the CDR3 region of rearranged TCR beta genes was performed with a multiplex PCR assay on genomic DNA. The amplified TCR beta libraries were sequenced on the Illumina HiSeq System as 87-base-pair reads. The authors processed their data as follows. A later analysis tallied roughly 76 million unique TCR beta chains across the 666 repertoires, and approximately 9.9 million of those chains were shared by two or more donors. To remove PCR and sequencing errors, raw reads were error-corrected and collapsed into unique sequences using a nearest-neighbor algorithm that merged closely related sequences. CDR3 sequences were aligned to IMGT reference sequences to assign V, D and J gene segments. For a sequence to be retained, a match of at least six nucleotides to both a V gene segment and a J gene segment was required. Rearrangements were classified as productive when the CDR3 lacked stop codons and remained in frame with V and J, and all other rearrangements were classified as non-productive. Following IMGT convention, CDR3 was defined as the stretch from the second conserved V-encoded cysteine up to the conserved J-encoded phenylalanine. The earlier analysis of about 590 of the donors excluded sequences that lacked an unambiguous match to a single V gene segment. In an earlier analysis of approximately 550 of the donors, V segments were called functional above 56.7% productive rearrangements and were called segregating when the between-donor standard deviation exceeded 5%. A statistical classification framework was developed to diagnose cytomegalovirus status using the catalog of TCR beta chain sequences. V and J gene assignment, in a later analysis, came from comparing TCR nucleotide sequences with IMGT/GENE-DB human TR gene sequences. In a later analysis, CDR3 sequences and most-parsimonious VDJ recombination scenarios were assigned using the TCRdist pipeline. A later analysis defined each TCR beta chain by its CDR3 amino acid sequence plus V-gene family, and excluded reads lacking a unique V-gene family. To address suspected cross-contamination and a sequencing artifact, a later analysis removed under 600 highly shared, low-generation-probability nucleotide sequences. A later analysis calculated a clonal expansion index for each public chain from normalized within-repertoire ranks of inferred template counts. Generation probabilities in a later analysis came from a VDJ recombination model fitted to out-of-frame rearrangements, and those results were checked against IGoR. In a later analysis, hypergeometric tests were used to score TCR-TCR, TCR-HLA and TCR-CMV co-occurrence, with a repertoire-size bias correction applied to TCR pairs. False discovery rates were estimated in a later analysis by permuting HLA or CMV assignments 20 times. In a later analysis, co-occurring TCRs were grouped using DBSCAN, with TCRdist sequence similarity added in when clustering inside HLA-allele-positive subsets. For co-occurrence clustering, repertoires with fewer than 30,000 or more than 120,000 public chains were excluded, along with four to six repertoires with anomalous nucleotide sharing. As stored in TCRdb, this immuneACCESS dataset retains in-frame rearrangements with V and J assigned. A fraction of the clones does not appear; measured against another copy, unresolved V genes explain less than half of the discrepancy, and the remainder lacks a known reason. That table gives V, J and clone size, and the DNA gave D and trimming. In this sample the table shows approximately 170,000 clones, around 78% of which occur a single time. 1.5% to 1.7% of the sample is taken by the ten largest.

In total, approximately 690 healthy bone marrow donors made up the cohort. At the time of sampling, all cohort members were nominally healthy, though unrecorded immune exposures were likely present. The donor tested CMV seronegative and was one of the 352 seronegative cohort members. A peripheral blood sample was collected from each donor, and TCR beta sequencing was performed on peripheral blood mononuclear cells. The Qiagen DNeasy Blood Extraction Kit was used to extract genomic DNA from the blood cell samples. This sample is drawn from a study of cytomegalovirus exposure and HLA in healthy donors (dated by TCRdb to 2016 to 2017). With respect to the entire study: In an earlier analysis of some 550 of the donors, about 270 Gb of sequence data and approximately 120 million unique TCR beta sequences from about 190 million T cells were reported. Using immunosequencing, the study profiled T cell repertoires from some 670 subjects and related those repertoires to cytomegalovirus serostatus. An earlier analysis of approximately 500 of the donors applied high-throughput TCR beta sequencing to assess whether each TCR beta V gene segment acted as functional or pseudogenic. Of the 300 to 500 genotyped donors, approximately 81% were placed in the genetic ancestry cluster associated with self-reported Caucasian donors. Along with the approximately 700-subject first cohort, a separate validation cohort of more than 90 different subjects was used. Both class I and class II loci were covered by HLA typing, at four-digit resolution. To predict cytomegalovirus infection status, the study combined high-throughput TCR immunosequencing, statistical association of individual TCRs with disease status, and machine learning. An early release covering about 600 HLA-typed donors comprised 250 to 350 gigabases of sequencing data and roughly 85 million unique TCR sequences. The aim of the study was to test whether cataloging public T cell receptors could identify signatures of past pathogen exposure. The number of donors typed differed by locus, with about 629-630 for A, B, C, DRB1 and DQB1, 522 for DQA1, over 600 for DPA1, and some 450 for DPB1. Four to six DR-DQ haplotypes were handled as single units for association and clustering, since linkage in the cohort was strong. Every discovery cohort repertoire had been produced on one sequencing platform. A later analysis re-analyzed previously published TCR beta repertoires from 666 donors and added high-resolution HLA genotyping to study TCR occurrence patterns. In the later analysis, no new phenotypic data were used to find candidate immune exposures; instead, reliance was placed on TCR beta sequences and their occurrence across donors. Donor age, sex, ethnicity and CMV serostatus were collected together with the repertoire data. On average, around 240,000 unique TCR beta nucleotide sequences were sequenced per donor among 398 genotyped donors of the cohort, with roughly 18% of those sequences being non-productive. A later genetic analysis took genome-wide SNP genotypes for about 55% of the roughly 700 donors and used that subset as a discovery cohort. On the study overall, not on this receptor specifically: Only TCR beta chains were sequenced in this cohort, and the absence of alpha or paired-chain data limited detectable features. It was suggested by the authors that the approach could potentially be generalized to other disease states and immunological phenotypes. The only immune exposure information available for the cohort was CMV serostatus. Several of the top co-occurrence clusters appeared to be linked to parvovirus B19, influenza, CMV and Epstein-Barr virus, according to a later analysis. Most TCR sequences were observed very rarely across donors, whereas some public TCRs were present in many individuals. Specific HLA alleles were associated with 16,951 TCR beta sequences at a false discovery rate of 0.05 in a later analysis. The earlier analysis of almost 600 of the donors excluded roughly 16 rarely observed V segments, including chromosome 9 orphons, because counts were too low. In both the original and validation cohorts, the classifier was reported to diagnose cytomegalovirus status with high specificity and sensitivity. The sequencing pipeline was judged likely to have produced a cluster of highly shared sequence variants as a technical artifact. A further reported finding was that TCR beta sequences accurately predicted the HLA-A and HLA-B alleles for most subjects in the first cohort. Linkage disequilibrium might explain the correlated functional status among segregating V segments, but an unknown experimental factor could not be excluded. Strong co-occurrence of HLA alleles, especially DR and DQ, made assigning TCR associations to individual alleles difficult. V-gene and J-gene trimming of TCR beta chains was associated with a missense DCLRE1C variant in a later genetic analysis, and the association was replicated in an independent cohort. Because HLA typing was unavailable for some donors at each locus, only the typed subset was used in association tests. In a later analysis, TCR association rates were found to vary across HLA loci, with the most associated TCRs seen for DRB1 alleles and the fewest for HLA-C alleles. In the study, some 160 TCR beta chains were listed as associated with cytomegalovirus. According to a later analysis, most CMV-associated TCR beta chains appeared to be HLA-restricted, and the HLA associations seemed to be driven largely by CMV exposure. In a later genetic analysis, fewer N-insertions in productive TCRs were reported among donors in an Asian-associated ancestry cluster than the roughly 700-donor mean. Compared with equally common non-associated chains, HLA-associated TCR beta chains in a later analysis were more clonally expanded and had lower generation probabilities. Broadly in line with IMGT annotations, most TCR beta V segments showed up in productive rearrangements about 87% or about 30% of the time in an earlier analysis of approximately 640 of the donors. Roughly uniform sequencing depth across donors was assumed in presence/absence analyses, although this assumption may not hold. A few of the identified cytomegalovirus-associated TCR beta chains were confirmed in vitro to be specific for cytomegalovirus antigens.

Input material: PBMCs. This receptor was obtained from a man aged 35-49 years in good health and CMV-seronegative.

The CDR3 region has the sequence CASSLTAQGGMNTEAFF. The DNA sequence reads TGTGCCAGCAGCTTAACTGCGCAGGGGGGCATGAACACTGAAGCTTTCTTT. The chain is made from TRBV7-3 and TRBJ1-1, with 7 bases aligning to TRBD1. Via the germline V gene, CDR1 is SGHTA and CDR2 FQGTGA. The germline V end is reduced by 0 bases and the J end by 0 bases; junction bases left unmatched: 7. Counted from cysteine to phenylalanine, this CDR3 has 17 amino acids. The CDR3 DNA has 51 bases and is translated from base 1.